This TCR beta chain was identified during a study of blood T cell repertoires in COVID-19. Study information: Researchers got acute and convalescent COVID-19 samples from the United States, Italy and Spain.

The table came from immunoSEQ multiplex PCR; TCRdb's copy has only in-frame clones and leaves some out. This table has roughly 18,000 clones, approximately 91% appearing once. Trimming stripped 1 base from V and 3 bases from J, with 9 bases between. The CDR3 contains 14 residues. Germline V gives CDR1 SNHLY, CDR2 FYNNEI. The TCR sequence derives from a human donor in a cohort sampled during active COVID-19. The specimen was peripheral blood. The chain has TRBV2 and TRBJ1-2; TRBD1 might be the D (5 bases). The CDR3 DNA sequence: TGTGCCAGCAGTGAAGTGGCGGGGGACTATGGCTACACCTTC. Translating gives CASSEVAGDYGYTF.